This T cell receptor (beta chain) came from a study of cytomegalovirus exposure and HLA in healthy donors. These donors counted as nominally healthy when sampled, but unrecorded immune exposures were likely. Study results and caveats: About 87% or about 30% of the time was how often most TCR beta V segments were productive, according to an earlier analysis.

The junction had 6 bases not matched to a gene; V was cut back by 5 bases and J by 0 bases. Germline V gene sequence: CDR1 LNHDA, CDR2 SQIVND (reference sequence). The CDR3 contains 15 residues. This PCR relied on a set of 60 Vbeta primers and 13 Jbeta primers. The repertoire was sequenced with immunoSEQ multiplex PCR; TCRdb's copy has only in-frame clones and lacks some. Here the sample spans 80,000 to 95,000 clones, more than 65% being singletons. This clone has a single count. Antigen unknown. The source is a woman younger than 30 in good health and CMV-seropositive. Sequenced sample: PBMCs. V gene TRBV19 combines with J gene TRBJ2-7; TRBD1 aligns across 8 bases. This chain's CDR3 is CASSAGGDSSYEQYF. DNA for the CDR3: TGTGCCAGTAGTGCAGGGGGCGATAGCTCCTACGAGCAGTACTTC.